This T cell receptor beta chain was retrieved from a study of blood T cell repertoires in COVID-19. In the study overall: The United States, Italy and Spain were the sources of the acute and convalescent COVID-19 samples. Nucleic acid was either cDNA or gDNA, and it came from T cells, B-cell-depleted T cells, or PBMCs.

Germline V gene data show CDR1 as SGHRS and CDR2 as YFSETQ. The CDR3 runs to 16 residues. After removal of 5 bases from V and 2 bases from J, the junction contained 9 bases not matched to a gene. Original handling: How many nucleated cells were present was estimated from reference gene primer amplification. Only in-frame clones appear in the TCRdb table, and some are missing; sequencing was by immunoSEQ multiplex PCR. V and J calls and clone size are as listed in that table; D and trimming were resolved from the DNA. The profile shows approximately 210,000 clones, 85% of them singletons. Enrolment of Seattle patients took place during active infection, and they were followed longitudinally.

The TCR comes from a man in his sixties with COVID-19, enrolled during active disease. The genes are TRBV5-1 and TRBJ1-1; 10 bases fit TRBD1. Sequencing was done on a sample of peripheral blood. The CDR3, as DNA: TGCGCCAGCAGGCGTGGGACAGGGGCGGGAAACACTGAAGCTTTCTTT. Its translation is CASRRGTGAGNTEAFF.